These 32 T cell receptor beta chains originate from one sample sequenced in a study of metastatic and nonmetastatic thyroid tumors (dated by TCRdb to the early 2020s). The protocol used for the library was PCR. TCRdb records Illumina HiSeq 4000 as the sequencer. TCRdb passed the public sequencing reads through fastp at Q25 and MiXCR, retaining productive beta sequences. Present in this sample are 30,000 to 45,000 clones, more than 25% of which were seen just once. Around 9.9% of the sample belongs to the ten largest clones. Before undergoing thyroid surgery, none of the patients had been given any kind of treatment. What was sequenced was blood. All receptors derive from a male donor with papillary thyroid cancer or a benign thyroid nodule (not recorded which). Some clones in this sample may be carry-over from other donors' samples.

This clone is labeled medium-sized. CDR3 nucleotide sequence: TGTGCCAGCAGAGCCAACCTGGGGCTCCCATCTGGAAACACCATATATTTT. Translating gives CASRANLGLPSGNTIYF. V usage is TRBV28 and J usage is TRBJ1-3; D might be TRBD1 (5 bases). V lost 6 bases, J lost 1 base, and 19 bases lay in between. The germline CDR1 and CDR2 sequences are MDHEN and SYDVKM. The CDR3 is made up of 17 amino acids.

This clone was detected ten times or more. This chain joins TRBV7-8 and TRBJ1-4, with TRBD1 identical over 10 bases. The V gene's germline CDR1 is SGHVS and CDR2 FQNEAQ. Trimming removed 4 bases from V and 6 bases from J; junction bases left unmatched: 8. The CDR3 loop spans 16 amino acids. CDR3 protein: CASSYRGDRGYEKLFF. CDR3 DNA: TGTGCCAGCAGCTACCGAGGGGACAGGGGCTATGAAAAACTGTTTTTT.

The chain joins TRBV7-8 to TRBJ2-1; unclear D gene. The germline V and J ends were trimmed by 4 bases and 1 base, with 8 bases remaining between them. Germline CDR1 is SGHVS and CDR2 is FQNEAQ. The CDR3 is 14 residues long. The CDR3 nucleotides read TGTGCCAGCAGCTACAGTATTTCCTACAATGAGCAGTTCTTC. Protein product: CASSYSISYNEQFF.

Remarks on this clone: Within the sample, other DNA sequences also encode this same CDR3. Here the CDR3 reads CASSLAGSTYNEQFF. In DNA form, the CDR3 reads TGCGCCAGCAGCTTGGCCGGCAGTACCTACAATGAGCAGTTCTTC. The chain carries TRBV5-1 and TRBJ2-1, with D hard to call. The CDR3 extends over 15 amino acids. Trimming removed 0 bases at V and 2 bases at J, with 9 bases between. Germline lookup yields CDR1 SGHRS and CDR2 YFSETQ.

This chain connects TRBV20-1 to TRBJ2-1; maybe TRBD1 (6 bases). Trimming pared 1 base from V and 7 bases from J, leaving 8 bases between. CDR1 and CDR2 from the germline V gene are DFQATT and SNEGSKA (reference sequence). This CDR3 region has 12 residues. The CDR3 loop is CSARGTENEQFF. The CDR3 coding sequence is TGCAGTGCTAGAGGGACAGAAAATGAGCAGTTCTTC.

The rearrangement links TRBV7-9 to TRBJ2-7; D tentatively fits TRBD1 or TRBD2 (5 bases each). Germline V gene data show CDR1 as SEHNR and CDR2 as FQNEAQ (reference sequence). V was pared by 5 bases and J by 2 bases, with 16 bases between. The CDR3 runs to 15 residues. The CDR3 DNA reads as TGTGCCAGCAGCCCCCCGGGACGGTCACCCTACGAGCAGTACTTC. Encoded protein: CASSPPGRSPYEQYF. The entire variable domain, with the rest obtained from reference TRBV7-9 and TRBJ2-7, is as follows: DTGVSQNPRHKITKRGQNVTFRCDPISEHNRLYWYRQTLGQGPEFLTYFQNEAQLEKSRLLSDRFSAERPKGSFSTLEIQRTEQGDSAMYLCASSPPGRSPYEQYFGPGTRLTVT.

This clone has only a few counts. The rearrangement uses TRBV12-3 or TRBV12-4 and TRBJ2-2; D possibly corresponds to TRBD2 (5 bases). The V end was cut by 6 bases, the J end by 5 bases, with 16 bases between. This CDR3 is 15 amino acids long. This chain's CDR3 is CASRPLSATTGELFF. For the CDR3, the DNA is TGTGCCAGCAGACCCCTTAGCGCCACAACCGGGGAGCTGTTTTTT.

This clone is labeled as medium-sized. The rearrangement links TRBV6-2 or TRBV6-3 to TRBJ2-7; D remains ambiguous. V dropped 2 bases and J dropped 2 bases, with 10 bases sitting between them. The CDR3 contains 14 residues. Germline V gene sequence: CDR1 MNHEY, CDR2 SVGEGT. The CDR3 region has the DNA TGTGCCAGCAGTTACGAGGATGCCGCCTACGAGCAGTACTTC. It encodes CASSYEDAAYEQYF.

Many counts were recorded for this clone. J is TRBJ2-2 and V is TRBV19, with D unresolved. The CDR3 has 15 amino acids. With 3 bases removed from V and 7 bases from J, the gap between germline ends came to 15 bases. Per germline, CDR1 LNHDA and CDR2 SQIVND (reference sequence). The CDR3 region has the DNA TGTGCCAGTAGTATGGGCAGGTTGTATAGCGGGGAGCTGTTTTTT. Protein product: CASSMGRLYSGELFF.

This clone was counted a single time. The V call is TRBV4-2, the J call TRBJ2-7, with D tentatively TRBD1 (6 bases). The CDR3 contains 17 residues. Trimming shortened V by 2 bases and J by 5 bases, and 22 bases separated the two germline ends. Germline values: CDR1 LGHNA, CDR2 YNFKEQ. The CDR3 region has the DNA TGTGCCAGCAGCCAAATTGGGGGCGCGGCGGTAGCCCACGAGCAGTACTTC. Translating it yields CASSQIGGAAVAHEQYF.

This clone was counted ten times or more. Because it lacks the conserved phenylalanine or tryptophan at the end, this CDR3 is likely a read error. The V and J genes are TRBV5-1 and TRBJ1-1; TRBD1 agrees at 8 bases. The CDR3 length is 14 residues. Per germline, CDR1 SGHRS and CDR2 YFSETQ. The CDR3: CASRLGQVDTEAFS. The CDR3 DNA is TGCGCCAGCAGGTTGGGACAGGTAGACACTGAAGCTTTCTCT.

This clone was detected ten times or more. One base away lies a much larger clone, so this may be a sequencing read error. This rearrangement joins TRBV2 to TRBJ2-5, with D possibly matching TRBD2 (6 bases). V was shortened by 4 bases and J by 6 bases, with 15 bases between the two germline ends. CDR3 length: 14 residues. Germline loops: CDR1 SNHLY, CDR2 FYNNEI. The CDR3 protein is CASSVSNGSKTQYF. The CDR3 coding sequence is TGTGCCAGCAGTGTGTCTAACGGGAGTAAGACCCAGTACTTC.

Remarks on this clone: Different DNA sequences within this sample yield the same CDR3. This chain connects TRBV5-4 to TRBJ2-6; D might be TRBD2 (5 bases). The CDR3 is made up of 14 amino acids. Germline V CDR1 and CDR2: SGHNT, YYREEE (reference sequence). Trimming removed 5 bases from V and 3 bases from J, with 9 bases in between. The CDR3 sequence: CASRAGGGANVLTF. As DNA, the CDR3 is TGTGCCAGCAGGGCGGGTGGTGGGGCCAACGTCCTGACTTTC.

This chain connects TRBV11-1 to TRBJ2-3; TRBD1 matches at 10 bases. The CDR3 is 15 amino acids. Trimming took 5 bases from V and 2 from J; bases not matched to a gene: 4. The germline V gene has CDR1 SGHAT and CDR2 FQDESV (reference sequence). The CDR3 here is CASSPGQGDTDTQYF. The CDR3 nucleotides read TGTGCCAGCAGCCCCGGACAGGGGGACACAGATACGCAGTATTTT.

The chain has TRBV28 and TRBJ2-4, with D possibly TRBD1 on 6 matching bases. The germline V gene has CDR1 MDHEN and CDR2 SYDVKM. The CDR3 has 14 residues. V was cut by 6 bases and J by 4 bases, with 13 bases left in between. DNA of the CDR3: TGTGCCAGCAGGACAGGCAGCGAAAAAAACATTCAGTACTTC. Protein: CASRTGSEKNIQYF.

V is TRBV2 and J is TRBJ2-6; 7 bases match TRBD1. The junction had 10 bases not matched to a gene; V was cut back by 8 bases and J by 0 bases. Germline CDR1 is SNHLY and CDR2 is FYNNEI. The CDR3 length is 17 residues. The CDR3, as DNA: TGTGCCAGCCGACAGGGATCAGCTAGCTCTGGGGCCAACGTCCTGACTTTC. Protein product: CASRQGSASSGANVLTF.

Only a few counts were recorded for this clone. The chain employs TRBV15 and TRBJ1-3; no reliable D call. V gave up 1 base and J gave up 2 bases, with 12 bases separating them. Germline V CDR1 and CDR2: LNHNV, YYDKDF (reference sequence). This CDR3 region has 16 residues. CDR3 residues: CATSRGIGETGNTIYF. For the CDR3, the DNA is TGTGCCACCAGCAGAGGAATTGGGGAGACTGGAAACACCATATATTTT.

V usage is TRBV5-1 and J usage is TRBJ2-7; D is possibly TRBD1 or TRBD2 (5 bases each). Germline-derived CDR1 and CDR2 are SGHRS and YFSETQ. The CDR3 spans 15 residues. The V gene lost 4 bases and the J gene lost 3 bases, with 17 bases spanning the gap. The DNA for the CDR3 is TGCGCCAGCAGCCGGGATAGGGTAGGGGTCTACGAGCAGTACTTC. Amino acid sequence: CASSRDRVGVYEQYF.

The rearrangement uses TRBV11-3 and TRBJ2-1; D is perhaps TRBD1 or TRBD2 (5 bases each). Between the trimmed V and J ends, which lost 2 bases and 8 bases, there was a span of 7 bases. This CDR3 has 12 residues. The germline CDR1 and CDR2 sequences are SGHNT and YENEEA. Here the CDR3 DNA reads TGTGCCAGCAGCTTAATGGGGGATGAGCAGTTCTTC. It specifies CASSLMGDEQFF. The full variable domain, completed using reference TRBV11-3 and TRBJ2-1, is EAGVVQSPRYKIIEKKQPVAFWCNPISGHNTLYWYLQNLGQGPELLIRYENEEAVDDSQLPKDRFSAERLKGVDSTLKIQPAELGDSAVYLCASSLMGDEQFFGPGTRLTVL.

This clone came up many times. The J gene is TRBJ2-1, the V gene TRBV18, with 8 bases that match TRBD1. Per germline, CDR1 KGHSH and CDR2 LQKENI. V shed 1 base and J 2 bases; nucleotides not matched to a gene: 1. The CDR3 runs to 15 residues. The CDR3 region is CASSPQQGAYNEQFF. The CDR3 nucleotides are TGTGCCAGCTCACCACAACAGGGGGCCTACAATGAGCAGTTCTTC.

The CDR3 DNA follows: TGCAGTGCGAGTAGCACAGATACGCAGTATTTT. This sequence encodes CSASSTDTQYF. V is TRBV20-1 and J is TRBJ2-3; D is ambiguous. CDR1 is DFQATT, CDR2 SNEGSKA, per germline (reference sequence). The CDR3 covers 11 residues. V lost 6 bases, J lost 0 bases, and 4 bases lay in between.

This clone is classed as medium-sized (0.01 to 0.1%). CDR3 in amino acids: CASSRTSPNSGNTIYF. In nucleotides, the CDR3 is TGTGCCAGCAGCCGGACTTCTCCGAACTCTGGAAACACCATATATTTT. The rearrangement joins TRBV6-1 to TRBJ1-3, with D uncertain. This CDR3 spans 16 amino acids. CDR1 is MNHNS, CDR2 SASEGT, per germline. V shed 6 bases and J shed 0 bases, with 15 bases lying between them.

This clone was counted at least ten times. V usage is TRBV5-6 and J usage is TRBJ2-3; no clear D. Germline assignment: CDR1 SGHDT and CDR2 YYEEEE. The V and J ends lost 1 base and 1 base respectively, with 10 bases between them. The CDR3 consists of 15 residues. The DNA for the CDR3 is TGTGCCAGCAGCTTGTTGCGACTTGGCACAGATACGCAGTATTTT. Its protein product is CASSLLRLGTDTQYF.

By share, this clone ranks as medium-sized (0.01 to 0.1%). Written as DNA, the CDR3 is TGCAGTGCCACCCGGCCCGGACGTCATAGCGACGAGCAGTACTTC. It codes for CSATRPGRHSDEQYF. The V call is TRBV20-1, the J call TRBJ2-7; maybe TRBD2 (5 bases). Trimming left V 6 bases short and J 5 bases short, with 23 bases between. This CDR3 spans 15 amino acids. Germline V gene lookup returns CDR1 DFQATT and CDR2 SNEGSKA (reference sequence).

The J gene is TRBJ1-5, the V gene TRBV7-8, with 7 bases fitting TRBD1. The CDR3 extends over 15 amino acids. The ends lost 3 bases at V and 6 bases at J; junction bases unmatched: 8. Germline lookup yields CDR1 SGHVS and CDR2 FQNEAQ. CDR3 sequence (DNA): TGTGCCAGCAGCTTTAGCGGACAGGTTAGTCAGCCCCAGCATTTT. This gives the protein CASSFSGQVSQPQHF.

This clone ranks as medium-sized. This specimen includes other DNA sequences encoding the same CDR3. The V gene is TRBV6-4, the J gene TRBJ2-3; D unclear. Trimming stripped 0 bases from V and 0 bases from J, with 4 bases between. CDR1 and CDR2 from the germline V gene are MRHNA and SNTAGT. The CDR3 totals 14 residues. Here the CDR3 DNA reads TGTGCCAGCAGTGACTCGGGTAGCACAGATACGCAGTATTTT. Amino acids: CASSDSGSTDTQYF.

The CDR3 reads CASSPKRLNTGELFF. The CDR3 DNA reads TGTGCCAGCAGCCCGAAGCGGTTGAACACCGGGGAGCTGTTTTTT. The rearrangement links TRBV4-2 to TRBJ2-2, with D possibly being TRBD2 (5 bases). V lost 4 bases and J lost 1, with 10 bases in between. There are 15 residues in the CDR3. Germline CDR1 is LGHNA and CDR2 is YNFKEQ.

This clone appeared a few times. This chain uses TRBV6-1 with TRBJ2-1; D is unclear. CDR1 MNHNS and CDR2 SASEGT come from the germline V gene. This CDR3 region has 14 residues. The ends were cut back, 5 bases at V and 3 bases at J, with 11 bases in the middle. This chain's CDR3 is CASSPGPRYNEQFF. The CDR3 nucleotides are TGTGCCAGCAGTCCCGGACCGCGCTACAATGAGCAGTTCTTC.

The genes are TRBV20-1 and TRBJ2-3; D might be TRBD2 (7 bases). Germline V gene sequence: CDR1 DFQATT, CDR2 SNEGSKA (reference sequence). This CDR3 is 13 amino acids long. The V gene lost 5 bases and the J gene lost 6 bases, with 15 bases spanning the gap. CDR3 in DNA: TGCAGTGCTCCGGCGGGGGCTGGGGATACGCAGTATTTT. It translates to CSAPAGAGDTQYF.

This clone was detected many times. Its ends do not fully match the called genes, so a read error is possible. In the same sample, other DNA sequences code for this CDR3. V gene TRBV30 combines with J gene TRBJ2-7; D is undetermined. The CDR3 contains 13 residues. Germline V gene data show CDR1 as GTSNPN and CDR2 as SVGIG (reference sequence). CDR3 region: CAWTREDPYEQYF. The CDR3 DNA is TGTGCCTGGACGCGCGAGGATCCCTACGAGCAGTATTTC. Full variable domain (missing parts from reference TRBV30 and TRBJ2-7): SQTIHQWPATLVQPVGSPLSLECTVEGTSNPNLYWYRQAAGRGLQLLFYSVGIGQISSEVPQNLSASRPQDRQFILSSKKLLLSDSGFYLCAWTREDPYEQYFGPGTRLTVT.

J is TRBJ2-7 and V is TRBV20-1; 8 bases align to TRBD2. The CDR3 is made up of 13 amino acids. Germline loops: CDR1 DFQATT, CDR2 SNEGSKA (reference sequence). V dropped 6 bases and J dropped 3; count of bases not matched to a gene: 7. CDR3 DNA: TGCAGTGCGAAATTGGGGACTAGCTACGAGCAGTACTTC. It codes for CSAKLGTSYEQYF.

Relative to its sample, this clone is medium-sized (0.01 to 0.1%). The rearrangement joins TRBV24-1 to TRBJ2-1; possible D gene TRBD2, 5 bases. The germline V gene has CDR1 KGHDR and CDR2 SFDVKD. Trimming pared 3 bases from V and 4 bases from J, leaving 18 bases between. This CDR3 has 17 residues. The chain's CDR3 is CATSDQTSGLSYNEQFF. In DNA, the CDR3 is TGTGCCACCAGTGATCAAACCTCTGGACTTAGTTACAATGAGCAGTTCTTC.